This TCR beta chain originates from a study of CD8 T cells in ankylosing spondylitis. This clonotype was observed many times. No antigen is known for it. Points from the study as a whole: The study identified a TCR beta motif of roughly eight highly homologous variants that appeared characteristic of ankylosing spondylitis blood. From matched ankylosing spondylitis synovial fluid, disease-linked clones were reportedly recovered at significantly enriched levels. Earlier literature documents some of the motif variants in reactive arthritis synovial fluid and blood.

Germline V gene sequence: CDR1 SQVTM, CDR2 ANQGSEA. This CDR3 comprises 15 residues. V was trimmed by 6 bases and J by 7 bases, leaving 25 bases between them. TCRdb re-called the 5' RACE reads with MiXCR, one entry per CDR3 protein. The data contain about 200,000 distinct CDR3 sequences, around 25% of them singletons. This TCR was sampled from a male donor with ankylosing spondylitis or in good health (not recorded which). Sequenced input: blood, either unsorted or a sorted T cell fraction (not recorded which). The rearrangement uses TRBV29-1 and TRBJ2-7, with D possibly called TRBD1 or TRBD2 (7 bases each). CDR3 nucleotide sequence: TGCAGCGTGGCACAGGGGACTATACCTCCTCGGGAGCAGTACTTC. Its protein product is CSVAQGTIPPREQYF.